This TCR beta chain came from a study of radiotherapy plus CTLA-4 blockade in lung cancer. Lung cancer patients with chemo-refractory metastatic non-small-cell disease were given focal radiation plus CTLA-4 blockade with ipilimumab. The assay was immunoSEQ multiplex PCR, and TCRdb's table has in-frame clones only and misses some. Here the sample spans 81,000 or so clones, under 85% being singletons. The sample here was peripheral blood, taken from a patient treated with radiotherapy plus ipilimumab. The clonotype was recovered from a human donor with non-small cell lung cancer that progressed on radiotherapy plus ipilimumab.

CDR3 region: CASSRGHNTGELFF. The CDR3 nucleotides are TGCGCCAGCAGCCGAGGACACAACACCGGGGAGCTGTTTTTT. The chain joins TRBV4-1 to TRBJ2-2; D perhaps matches TRBD1 (5 bases). CDR1 is MGHRA and CDR2 is YSYEKL in the germline V gene. The CDR3 runs to 14 residues. V was pared by 4 bases and J by 2 bases, with 8 bases between.